This passage covers 22 T cell receptor beta chains from one sample sequenced in a study of T cells after yellow fever vaccination. Each CDR3 protein gets one entry after TCRdb re-called the 5' RACE reads with MiXCR. The table includes about 340,000 distinct CDR3 sequences, about 12% detected once. The specimen was CD4+ T cells sorted from PBMCs, collected 15 days after the yellow fever booster vaccination. These receptors came from a man younger than 30 who received the YFV17D yellow fever vaccine.

In this sample, this clonotype turned up a few times. The V gene is TRBV6-1, the J gene TRBJ1-5; no reliable D call. CDR1 is MNHNS, CDR2 SASEGT, per germline. V lost 7 bases to trimming and J lost 0 bases, with 16 bases between them. This CDR3 contains 16 residues. This CDR3 is CASTPGSSYSNQPQHF. The CDR3 DNA sequence: TGTGCCAGCACCCCGGGAAGTAGCTATAGCAATCAGCCCCAGCATTTT.

This chain joins TRBV12-3 or TRBV12-4 and TRBJ1-3, with D hard to call. Trimming removed 6 bases at V and 2 bases at J, with 14 bases between. The CDR3 length is 15 residues. CDR3 amino acids: CASSPLPGTGNTIYF. The CDR3 nucleotides read TGTGCCAGCAGCCCTTTACCGGGTACTGGAAACACCATATATTTT.

This clonotype was seen more than once but under ten times. V is TRBV19 and J is TRBJ2-3; D unresolved. Germline loops: CDR1 LNHDA, CDR2 SQIVND (reference sequence). CDR3 length: 13 amino acids. The germline V and J ends were trimmed by 7 bases and 0 bases, with 8 bases remaining between them. The CDR3 loop is CASKEASTDTQYF. CDR3 coding DNA: TGTGCCAGTAAAGAGGCTAGCACAGATACGCAGTATTTT. The variable domain in full, with the rest retrieved from reference TRBV19 and TRBJ2-3, is DGGITQSPKYLFRKEGQNVTLSCEQNLNHDAMYWYRQDPGQGLRLIYYSQIVNDFQKGDIAEGYSVSREKKESFPLTVTSAQKNPTAFYLCASKEASTDTQYFGPGTRLTVL.

The gene calls are TRBV4-2 and TRBJ2-7; the match to TRBD2 covers 12 bases. Trimming at V came to 11 bases and at J to 2 bases, leaving 22 bases not matched to a gene. Germline loops: CDR1 LGHNA, CDR2 YNFKEQ. The CDR3 contains 19 residues. The CDR3 coding sequence is TGTGCCCGAGCCAAGGGCAGGAGGACTAGCGGGGCCTCAGCCTACGAGCAGTACGTC. The encoded protein is CARAKGRRTSGASAYEQYV.

This sequence joins TRBV20-1 and TRBJ2-3; the D gene could be TRBD1 or TRBD2 (5 bases each). Germline V gives CDR1 DFQATT, CDR2 SNEGSKA (reference sequence). The CDR3 sequence is 15 residues long. V gave up 5 bases and J gave up 1 base, with 16 bases separating them. The CDR3 sequence: CSAGSIRDRTDTQYF. The CDR3 nucleotides read TGCAGTGCTGGCAGCATCCGGGACCGCACAGATACGCAGTATTTT.

This chain uses TRBV4-3 with TRBJ2-1; a possible D gene is TRBD2 (6 bases). V lost 0 bases and J 4 bases, leaving 10 bases between the germline ends. CDR1 is LGHNA, CDR2 YSLEER, per germline. The CDR3 sequence is 15 residues long. CDR3 amino acids: CASSQDGRGYNEQFF. The CDR3 region has the DNA TGCGCCAGCAGCCAAGATGGTCGGGGGTACAATGAGCAGTTCTTC.

This clonotype was observed a handful of times. The V call is TRBV4-3, the J call TRBJ1-3; D ambiguous. From germline, CDR1 is LGHNA and CDR2 YSLEER. The CDR3 is 15 amino acids. Trimming removed 4 bases from V and 0 bases from J, with 10 bases in between. The DNA for the CDR3 is TGCGCCAGCAGCCCAGTCAGTAACTCTGGAAACACCATATATTTT. This sequence encodes CASSPVSNSGNTIYF.

The table lists this clonotype with a few counts. This rearrangement joins TRBV7-2 to TRBJ2-3, with TRBD2 matching 7 bases. This CDR3 is built from 14 residues. V was pared by 7 bases and J by 4 bases, with 8 bases of the junction left unmatched. Germline-derived CDR1 and CDR2 are SGHTA and FQGNSA. CDR3 sequence reads: CASTPGGAADTQYF. The CDR3 coding sequence is TGTGCCAGCACCCCGGGGGGAGCTGCAGATACGCAGTATTTT.

The chain is built from TRBV11-2 and TRBJ2-4, with 9 nucleotides matching TRBD1. This CDR3 comprises 14 residues. Germline-derived CDR1 and CDR2 are SGHAT and FQNNGV. J lost 6 bases, V lost 4 bases, and 4 bases had no gene match. The CDR3: CASSSPGQGNIQYF. CDR3 nucleotides: TGTGCCAGCAGCTCGCCGGGACAGGGAAACATTCAGTACTTC.

The CDR3 coding sequence is TGTGCCAGCAGCGTACGGGGGTCTAATGAAAAACTGTTTTTT. It codes for CASSVRGSNEKLFF. This chain uses TRBV9 with TRBJ1-4; TRBD1 might be the D (5 bases). Trimming took off 1 base at V and 3 bases at J, with 7 bases between the two ends. CDR3 length equals 14 residues. The V gene's germline CDR1 is SGDLS and CDR2 YYNGEE.

Many counts were recorded for this clonotype. The gene calls are TRBV18 and TRBJ1-3; D is ambiguous. The length of the CDR3 is 15 residues. The V gene's germline CDR1 is KGHSH and CDR2 LQKENI. V shed 0 bases and J shed 0 bases, with 6 bases lying between them. CDR3 loop: CASSPPSLSGNTIYF. The DNA for the CDR3 is TGTGCCAGCTCACCACCAAGTCTCTCTGGAAACACCATATATTTT.

V is TRBV7-2 and J is TRBJ2-5, with D tentatively TRBD1 (5 bases). This CDR3 is built from 13 residues. Germline V lookup: CDR1 SGHTA, CDR2 FQGNSA. The ends were cut back, 2 bases at V and 13 bases at J, with 17 bases in the middle. CDR3 nucleotide sequence: TGTGCCAGCAGCTTACTGGCGTCTCATCAGGGGTACTTC. Its translation: CASSLLASHQGYF.

This clonotype showed up many times. This rearrangement joins TRBV27 to TRBJ2-7; D remains ambiguous. The CDR3 is made up of 11 amino acids. Germline CDR1 is MNHEY and CDR2 is SMNVEV (reference sequence). V was shortened by 5 bases and J by 3 bases, with 5 bases between the two germline ends. CDR3 protein: CASSNNYEQYF. In DNA form, the CDR3 reads TGTGCCAGCAGTAACAACTACGAGCAGTACTTC.

This clonotype was recorded a few times. CDR3 amino acids: CASRSGTASWYGYTF. The CDR3 nucleotides read TGTGCCAGCAGGTCCGGGACAGCGAGTTGGTATGGCTACACCTTC. This rearrangement joins TRBV11-2 to TRBJ1-2, with 7 positions matching TRBD1. Trimming cost V 6 bases and J 5 bases; bases outside gene matches: 12. The CDR3 consists of 15 residues. The germline V gene encodes CDR1 SGHAT and CDR2 FQNNGV. Looking up the rest from reference TRBV11-2 and TRBJ1-2 gives the full variable domain: EAGVAQSPRYKIIEKRQSVAFWCNPISGHATLYWYQQILGQGPKLLIQFQNNGVVDDSQLPKDRFSAERLKGVDSTLKIQPAKLEDSAVYLCASRSGTASWYGYTFGSGTRLTVV.

V is TRBV12-3 or TRBV12-4 and J is TRBJ2-3, with 9 bases fitting TRBD2. The CDR3 sequence is 15 residues long. Losses at the gene ends were 5 bases for V and 3 bases for J; bases not matched to a gene: 6. The chain's CDR3 is CASSGAGGLTDTQYF. The CDR3 DNA sequence: TGTGCCAGCAGTGGGGCGGGGGGGCTAACAGATACGCAGTATTTT.

This clonotype was detected many times. The chain links TRBV29-1 to TRBJ2-1; 8 bases align to TRBD1. Germline CDR1 SQVTM, CDR2 ANQGSEA. This CDR3 is 13 amino acids long. V lost 6 bases to trimming and J lost 4 bases; unmatched junction nucleotides: 5. CDR3 DNA: TGCAGCGTGGGGACAGGCGAATACAATGAGCAGTTCTTC. Translating gives CSVGTGEYNEQFF.

For the CDR3, the DNA is TGTGCCAGCAGCTCCACCGGGGGGACTTTTTACACTGAAGCTTTCTTT. This encodes CASSSTGGTFYTEAFF. This chain joins TRBV5-4 and TRBJ1-1; a weak D match, TRBD1 (5 bases). With 3 bases removed from V and 3 bases from J, the gap between germline ends came to 18 bases. The germline CDR1 and CDR2 sequences are SGHNT and YYREEE (reference sequence). The CDR3 length is 16 residues.

This clonotype occurred many times. The rearrangement joins TRBV10-3 to TRBJ2-3, with no clear D. Germline V gives CDR1 ENHRY, CDR2 SYGVKD. V dropped 3 bases and J dropped 8 bases, with 3 bases sitting between them. The CDR3 loop spans 10 amino acids. The CDR3 sequence is CAISDSTQYF. As DNA, the CDR3 is TGTGCCATCAGTGACAGTACGCAGTATTTT.

A few counts support this clonotype. The rearrangement joins TRBV9 to TRBJ2-1, with TRBD1 identical over 8 bases. Germline values: CDR1 SGDLS, CDR2 YYNGEE. J gave up 4 bases and V 0 bases, and 3 bases lay outside the gene matches. CDR3 length: 15 amino acids. The CDR3 region has the DNA TGTGCCAGCAGCGTAGACGGGACAGGATACAATGAGCAGTTCTTC. Encoded protein: CASSVDGTGYNEQFF.

The J gene is TRBJ1-1, the V gene TRBV5-6; no clear D gene. Trimming shortened V by 5 bases and J by 6 bases, and 11 bases separated the two germline ends. The CDR3 totals 12 residues. Germline CDR1 and CDR2: SGHDT and YYEEEE. This CDR3 is CASSSGPSEAFF. The CDR3 region has the DNA TGTGCCAGCAGTTCCGGTCCATCTGAAGCTTTCTTT.

This clonotype was seen a handful of times. The chain uses TRBV7-6 and TRBJ2-1; D could derive from TRBD1 or TRBD2 (6 bases each). CDR3 length: 15 residues. Germline CDR1 and CDR2: SGHVS and FNYEAQ. Deletions cut 5 bases from V and 5 bases from J, with 16 bases between. CDR3 loop: CASSPSGANNNEQFF. The CDR3, as DNA: TGTGCCAGCAGCCCGTCGGGGGCCAATAACAATGAGCAGTTCTTC.

Only a few counts were recorded for this clonotype. This sequence joins TRBV5-4 and TRBJ2-1; 8 nucleotides match TRBD2. V was pared by 0 bases and J by 8 bases, with 7 bases of the junction left unmatched. The CDR3 has 15 residues. Germline V CDR1 and CDR2: SGHNT, YYREEE (reference sequence). The CDR3 DNA is TGTGCCAGCAGCTTGGAGGTAGCGGGGAAGGATGAGCAGTTCTTC. It codes for CASSLEVAGKDEQFF.